The present entry profiles one TCR beta chain with its context. Its antigen is not known. TCRdb used MiXCR to reprocess the RT-PCR reads, holding one entry per CDR3 protein. The sample yields about 240,000 distinct CDR3 sequences, more than 9% seen once. Germline lookup yields CDR1 SNHLY and CDR2 FYNNEI. Trimming took off 2 bases at V and 10 bases at J, with 13 bases between the two ends. CDR3 length equals 13 residues. This record comes from a study of response to subunit inactivated influenza vaccine. Overall study findings and caveats: With each seasonal influenza vaccination, the authors suggested, few new T cells are recruited.

The sequencing here drew on non-naive T cells sorted from PBMCs, taken around 15 days before vaccination. This TCR derives from a man over 45 who received an inactivated influenza vaccine. The gene calls are TRBV2 and TRBJ2-3; D gene uncertain. CDR3: CASSELALVSQYF. DNA for the CDR3: TGTGCCAGCAGTGAACTGGCCCTGGTTTCGCAGTATTTT.